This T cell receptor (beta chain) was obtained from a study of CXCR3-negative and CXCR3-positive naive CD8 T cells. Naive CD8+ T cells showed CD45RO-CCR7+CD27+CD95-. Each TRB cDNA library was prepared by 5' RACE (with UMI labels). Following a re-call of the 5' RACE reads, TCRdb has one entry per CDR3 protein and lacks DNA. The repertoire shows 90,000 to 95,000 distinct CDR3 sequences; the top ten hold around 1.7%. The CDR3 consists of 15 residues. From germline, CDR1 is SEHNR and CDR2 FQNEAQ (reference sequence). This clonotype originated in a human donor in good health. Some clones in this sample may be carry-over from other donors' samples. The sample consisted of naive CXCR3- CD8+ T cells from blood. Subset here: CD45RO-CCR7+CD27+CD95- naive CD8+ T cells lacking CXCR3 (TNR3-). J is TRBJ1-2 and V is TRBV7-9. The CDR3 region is CASSLVRGRSPGYTF.